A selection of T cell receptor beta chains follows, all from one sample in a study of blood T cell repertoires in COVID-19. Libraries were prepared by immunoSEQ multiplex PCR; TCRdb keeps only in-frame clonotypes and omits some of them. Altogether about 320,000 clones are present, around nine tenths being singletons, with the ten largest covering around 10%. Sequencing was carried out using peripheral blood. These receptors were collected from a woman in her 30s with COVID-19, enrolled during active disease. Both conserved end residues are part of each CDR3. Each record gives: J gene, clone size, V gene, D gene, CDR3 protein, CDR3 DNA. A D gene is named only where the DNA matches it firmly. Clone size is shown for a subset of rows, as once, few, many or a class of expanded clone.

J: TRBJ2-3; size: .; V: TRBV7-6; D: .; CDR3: CATREGGGTDTQYF; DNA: TGTGCCACTAGAGAGGGGGGGGGAACAGATACGCAGTATTTT
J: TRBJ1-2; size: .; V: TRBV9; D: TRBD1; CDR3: CASSAGTGDGYTF; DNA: TGTGCCAGCAGCGCCGGGACAGGGGACGGCTACACCTTC
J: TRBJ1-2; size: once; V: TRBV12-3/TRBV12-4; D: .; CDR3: CASSPQGSGYTF; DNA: TGTGCCAGCAGTCCCCAGGGAAGTGGCTACACCTTC
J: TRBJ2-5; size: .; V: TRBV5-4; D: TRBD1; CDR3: CASSGQGWETQYF; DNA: TGTGCCAGCAGCGGACAGGGGTGGGAGACCCAGTACTTC
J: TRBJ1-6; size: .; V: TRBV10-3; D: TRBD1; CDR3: CASRQGNSPLHF; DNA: TGTGCCAGCCGACAGGGTAATTCACCCCTCCACTTT
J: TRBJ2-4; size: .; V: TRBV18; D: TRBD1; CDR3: CASSPNRGDIQYF; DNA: TGTGCCAGCTCACCCAACAGGGGGGACATTCAGTACTTC
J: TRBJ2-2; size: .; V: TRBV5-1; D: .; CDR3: CASSLALGTGELFF; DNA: TGCGCCAGCAGCTTGGCTCTCGGCACCGGGGAGCTGTTTTTT
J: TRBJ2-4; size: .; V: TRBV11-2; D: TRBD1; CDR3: CASSLTGQANIQYF; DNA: TGTGCCAGCAGCTTGACAGGGCAGGCAAACATTCAGTACTTC
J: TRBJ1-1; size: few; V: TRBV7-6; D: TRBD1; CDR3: CASSPALGQGGNTEAFF; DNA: TGTGCCAGCAGCCCAGCATTGGGACAGGGGGGGAACACTGAAGCTTTCTTT
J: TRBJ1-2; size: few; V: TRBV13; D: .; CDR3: CASSSTERGYGYTF; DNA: TGTGCCAGCAGCTCGACCGAAAGAGGCTATGGCTACACCTTC
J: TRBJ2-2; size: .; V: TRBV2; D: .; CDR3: CASSGQMNTGELFF; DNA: TGTGCCAGCAGTGGACAGATGAACACCGGGGAGCTGTTTTTT